This T cell receptor (beta chain) is drawn from a study of CD4 T cells in relation to SARS-CoV-2 and coronaviruses. Study-wide results and limits: No crossreactivity against non-spike viral proteins was tested here.

Comment on this clone: Antigen specificity is unknown.

Sequencing was performed with immunoSEQ multiplex PCR; in TCRdb, only in-frame clones are kept and a portion is missing. The data hold under 25,000 clones, with around 78% observed a single time. CD4+ T cells from unexposed donors were obtained before the COVID-19 pandemic (2011-2018). Isolation of CD4+ T cells took place after less than 13 days in culture. As cell numbers allowed, unexposed-donor CD4+ T cells faced SARS-CoV-2 S/N and four cold-coronavirus spikes. The CDR3 has 19 amino acids. J gave up 5 bases and V 7 bases, and 17 bases lay outside the gene matches. Germline CDR1 reads GTSNPN; CDR2 reads SVGIG (reference sequence).

The TCR was taken from a human donor in good health. This rearrangement joins TRBV30 to TRBJ2-2, with 15 bases lining up with TRBD2. The sequencing sample was made of CD4+ T cells from PBMCs, cultured in vitro. The CDR3 DNA follows: TGTGCCTCAAAAAATTCTCCGGGACTAGCGGGAGGTTATACCGGGGAGCTGTTTTTT. Protein: CASKNSPGLAGGYTGELFF.